A single sample gave rise to the 4 T cell receptor beta chains below, sequenced in a study of T cell responses to AZD1222 COVID-19 vaccine (dated by TCRdb to the early 2020s). Receptors were amplified or captured by the immunoSEQ multiplex PCR assay. This is the immuneACCESS table as TCRdb keeps it, with only in-frame sequences that have V and J called. A part of the clones is gone; compared with another copy, unresolved V genes explain less than half, and the rest is unexplained. The sample yields about 150,000 clones; 92% were counted once. The ten largest clones represent around 1.3% of the sample. What this sample's time point label stands for: baseline before first vaccination. Specimen: peripheral blood, collected on day 0 of AZD1222 vaccination. These receptors all come from an adult in good health.

This clone was seen only once. The chain couples TRBV7-2 to TRBJ2-1, with 7 bases identical to TRBD2. Germline trimming cut 8 bases from V and 8 bases from J; bases unmatched to any gene: 18. Germline values: CDR1 SGHTA, CDR2 FQGNSA. This CDR3 has 16 amino acids. The CDR3 DNA sequence: TGTGCCAGCGGTTCCCCGGGGGAGGGCCCCTGGGATGAGCAGTTCTTC. It codes for CASGSPGEGPWDEQFF.

The genes are TRBV2 and TRBJ1-1; D ambiguous. The CDR3 has 12 amino acids. Trimming shortened V by 3 bases and J by 3 bases, and 5 bases separated the two germline ends. Germline values: CDR1 SNHLY, CDR2 FYNNEI. Written as DNA, the CDR3 is TGTGCCAGCAGTGAGATATACACTGAAGCTTTCTTT. Its protein product is CASSEIYTEAFF.

The chain recombines TRBV19 with TRBJ2-2, with TRBD2 matching over 7 bases. The CDR3 has 14 residues. CDR1 is LNHDA and CDR2 is SQIVND in the germline V gene (reference sequence). Trimming at V came to 3 bases and at J to 6 bases, leaving 4 bases not matched to a gene. This chain's CDR3 is CASSISGAAGELFF. CDR3 DNA sequence: TGTGCCAGTAGTATCAGCGGGGCAGCCGGGGAGCTGTTTTTT.

CDR3 DNA sequence: TGCAGCGTTGAAGAACTAGGAGAAACGGGTGAGCAGTTCTTC. Translation: CSVEELGETGEQFF. This chain connects TRBV29-1 to TRBJ2-1; the D gene is possibly TRBD2 (5 bases). This CDR3 contains 14 residues. The germline V gene encodes CDR1 SQVTM and CDR2 ANQGSEA. V was cut by 0 bases and J by 9 bases, with 15 bases left in between.